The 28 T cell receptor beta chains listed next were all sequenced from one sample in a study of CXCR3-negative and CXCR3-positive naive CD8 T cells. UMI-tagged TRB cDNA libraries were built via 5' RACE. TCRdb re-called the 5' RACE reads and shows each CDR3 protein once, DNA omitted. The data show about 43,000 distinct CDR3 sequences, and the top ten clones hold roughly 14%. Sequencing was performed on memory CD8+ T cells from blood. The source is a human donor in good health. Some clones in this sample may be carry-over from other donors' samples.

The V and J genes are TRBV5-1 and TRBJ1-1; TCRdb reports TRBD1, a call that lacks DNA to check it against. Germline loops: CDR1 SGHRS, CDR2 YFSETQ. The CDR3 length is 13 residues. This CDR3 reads CASSLDPSREAFF.

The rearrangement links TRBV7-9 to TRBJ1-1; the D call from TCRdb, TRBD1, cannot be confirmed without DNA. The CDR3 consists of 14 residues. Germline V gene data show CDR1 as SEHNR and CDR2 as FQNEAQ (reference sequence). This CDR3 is CASSSGDSSHEAFF.

The CDR3 sequence: CASSQGGSDTQYF. This rearrangement joins TRBV12-3 or TRBV12-4 to TRBJ2-3; TCRdb's D call, TRBD2, is unchecked because there is no DNA. CDR3 length: 13 amino acids.

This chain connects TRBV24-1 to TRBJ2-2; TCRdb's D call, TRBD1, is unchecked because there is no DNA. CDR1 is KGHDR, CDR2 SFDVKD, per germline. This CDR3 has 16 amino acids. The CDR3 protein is CATSDSDRGDAGELFF.

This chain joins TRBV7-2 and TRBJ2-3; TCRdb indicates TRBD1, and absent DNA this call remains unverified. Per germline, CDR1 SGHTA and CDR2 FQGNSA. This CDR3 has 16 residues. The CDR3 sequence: CASSGGTGSSTDTQYF.

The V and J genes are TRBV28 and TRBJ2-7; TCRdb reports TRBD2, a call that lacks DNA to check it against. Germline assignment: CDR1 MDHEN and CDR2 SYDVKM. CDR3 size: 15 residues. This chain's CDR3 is CASSLFGKADLEQYF.

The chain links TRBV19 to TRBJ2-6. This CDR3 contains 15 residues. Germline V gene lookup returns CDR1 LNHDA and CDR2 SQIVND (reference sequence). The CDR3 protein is CASSSRLSGANVLTF.

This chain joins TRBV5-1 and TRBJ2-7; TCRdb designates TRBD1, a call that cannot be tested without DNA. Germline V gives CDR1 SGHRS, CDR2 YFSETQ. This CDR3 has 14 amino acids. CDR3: CASSLGTGIYEQYF.

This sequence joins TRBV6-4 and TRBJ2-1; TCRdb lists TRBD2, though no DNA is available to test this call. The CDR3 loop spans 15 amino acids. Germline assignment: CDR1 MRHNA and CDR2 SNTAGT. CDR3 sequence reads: CASSDSAGGYNEQFF.

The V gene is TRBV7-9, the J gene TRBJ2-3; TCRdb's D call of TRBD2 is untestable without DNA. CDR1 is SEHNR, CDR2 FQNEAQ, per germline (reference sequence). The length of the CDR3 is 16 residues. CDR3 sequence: CASSSPGLDSTDTQYF.

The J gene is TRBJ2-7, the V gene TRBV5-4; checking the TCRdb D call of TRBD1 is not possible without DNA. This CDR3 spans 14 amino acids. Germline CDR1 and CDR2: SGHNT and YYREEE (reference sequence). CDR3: CASSVGQFNYEQYF.

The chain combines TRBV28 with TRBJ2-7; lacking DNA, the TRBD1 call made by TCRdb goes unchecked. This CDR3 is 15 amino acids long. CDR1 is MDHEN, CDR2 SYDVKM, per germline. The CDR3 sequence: CASSLRQASSYEQYF.

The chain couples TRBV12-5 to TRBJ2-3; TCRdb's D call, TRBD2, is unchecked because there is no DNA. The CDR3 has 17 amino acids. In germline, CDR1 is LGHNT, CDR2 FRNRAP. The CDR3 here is CASEASGGTNSTDTQYF.

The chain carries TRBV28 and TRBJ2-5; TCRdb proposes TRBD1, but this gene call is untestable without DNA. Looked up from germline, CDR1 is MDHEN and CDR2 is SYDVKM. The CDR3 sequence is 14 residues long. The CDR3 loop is CASSFGTGVETQYF.

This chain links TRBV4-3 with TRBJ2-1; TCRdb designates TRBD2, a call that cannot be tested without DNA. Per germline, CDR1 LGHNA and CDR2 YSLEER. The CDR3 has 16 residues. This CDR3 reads CASSQEGSGGASLQFF.

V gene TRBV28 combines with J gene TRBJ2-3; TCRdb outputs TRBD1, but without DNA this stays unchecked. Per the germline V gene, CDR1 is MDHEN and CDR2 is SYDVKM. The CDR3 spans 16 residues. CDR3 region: CASSLGADTSTDTQYF.

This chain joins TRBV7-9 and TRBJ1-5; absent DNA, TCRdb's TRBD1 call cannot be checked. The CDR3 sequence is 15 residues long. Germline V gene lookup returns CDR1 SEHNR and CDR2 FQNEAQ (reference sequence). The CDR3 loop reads CASSGRDSSNQPQHF.

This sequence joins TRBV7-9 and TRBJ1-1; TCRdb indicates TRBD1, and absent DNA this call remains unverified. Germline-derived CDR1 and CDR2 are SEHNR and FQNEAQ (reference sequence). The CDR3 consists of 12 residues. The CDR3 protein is CASSPQGTGAFF.

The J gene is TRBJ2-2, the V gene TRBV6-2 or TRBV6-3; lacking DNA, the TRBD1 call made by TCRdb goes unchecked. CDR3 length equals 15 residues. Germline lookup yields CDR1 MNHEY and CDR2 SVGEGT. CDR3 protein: CASSLGQGATGELFF.

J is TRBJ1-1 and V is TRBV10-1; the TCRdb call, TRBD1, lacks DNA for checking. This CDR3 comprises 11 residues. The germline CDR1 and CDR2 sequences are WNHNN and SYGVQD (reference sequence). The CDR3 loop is CASSDRGEAFF.

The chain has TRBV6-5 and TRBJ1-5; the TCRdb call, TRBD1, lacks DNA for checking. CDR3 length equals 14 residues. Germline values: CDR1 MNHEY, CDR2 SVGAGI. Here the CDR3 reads CASSAGQGHQPQHF.

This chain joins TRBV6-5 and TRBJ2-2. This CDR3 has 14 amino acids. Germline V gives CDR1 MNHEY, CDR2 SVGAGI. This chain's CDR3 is CASSYLVRPGELFF.

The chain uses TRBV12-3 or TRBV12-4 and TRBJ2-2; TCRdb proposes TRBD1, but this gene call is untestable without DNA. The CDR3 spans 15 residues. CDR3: CAVKHLTGGTGELFF.

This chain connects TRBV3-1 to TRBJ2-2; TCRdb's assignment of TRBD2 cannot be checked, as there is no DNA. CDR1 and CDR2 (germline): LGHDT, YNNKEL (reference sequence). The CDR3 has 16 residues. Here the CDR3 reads CASSRGAGLSTGELFF.

The CDR3 reads CAIRMDRQNTEAFF. The genes are TRBV10-3 and TRBJ1-1; without DNA, the TCRdb call of TRBD1 cannot be checked. The CDR3 is made up of 14 amino acids. The germline gives CDR1 ENHRY, CDR2 SYGVKD.

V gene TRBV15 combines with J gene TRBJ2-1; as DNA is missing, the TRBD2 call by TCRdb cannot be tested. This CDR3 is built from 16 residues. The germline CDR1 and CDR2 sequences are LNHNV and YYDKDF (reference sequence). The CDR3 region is CATSRDSGGAYNEQFF. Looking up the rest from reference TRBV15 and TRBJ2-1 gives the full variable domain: DAMVIQNPRYQVTQFGKPVTLSCSQTLNHNVMYWYQQKSSQAPKLLFHYYDKDFNNEADTPDNFQSRRPNTSFCFLDIRSPGLGDTAMYLCATSRDSGGAYNEQFFGPGTRLTVL.

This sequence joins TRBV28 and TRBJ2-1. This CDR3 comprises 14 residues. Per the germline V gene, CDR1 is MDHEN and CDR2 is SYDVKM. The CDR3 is CASSLHSSYNEQFF.

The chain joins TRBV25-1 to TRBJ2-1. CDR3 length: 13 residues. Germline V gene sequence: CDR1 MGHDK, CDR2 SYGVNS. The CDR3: CASSDSMYNEQFF. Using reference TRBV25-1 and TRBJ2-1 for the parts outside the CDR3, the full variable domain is EADIYQTPRYLVIGTGKKITLECSQTMGHDKMYWYQQDPGMELHLIHYSYGVNSTEKGDLSSESTVSRIRTEHFPLTLESARPSHTSQYLCASSDSMYNEQFFGPGTRLTVL.